The 10 T cell receptor beta chains in this list originate from one sample, sequenced in a study of cytomegalovirus exposure and HLA in healthy donors. PCR employed 60 Vbeta and 13 Jbeta primers. Clones were read by immunoSEQ multiplex PCR, and TCRdb kept only the in-frame ones, dropping some. This sample has approximately 60,000 clones, with 70% to 85% found just once. Sequencing input: PBMCs. The receptors derive from a man aged 30 to 39 in good health and CMV-seronegative.

V and J are TRBV5-4 and TRBJ1-2; TRBD1 aligns across 11 bases. This CDR3 has 16 residues. Germline CDR1 reads SGHNT; CDR2 reads YYREEE (reference sequence). The trim removed 4 bases at V and 0 bases at J, leaving 5 bases unmatched. The CDR3 DNA sequence: TGTGCCAGCAGCCCAGGGACAGGGGGGTCTAACTATGGCTACACCTTC. Its protein product is CASSPGTGGSNYGYTF. Full variable domain (missing parts from reference TRBV5-4 and TRBJ1-2): ETGVTQSPTHLIKTRGQQVTLRCSSQSGHNTVSWYQQALGQGPQFIFQYYREEENGRGNFPPRFSGLQFPNYSSELNVNALELDDSALYLCASSPGTGGSNYGYTFGSGTRLTVV.

The chain couples TRBV5-1 to TRBJ2-3; TRBD1 aligns across 12 bases. The CDR3 runs 15 residues. The V gene end was trimmed by 4 bases and the J gene end by 3 bases; junction bases not matched to a gene: 3. The germline V gene has CDR1 SGHRS and CDR2 YFSETQ. CDR3 region: CASSPGQGATDTQYF. The CDR3 region has the DNA TGCGCCAGCAGCCCGGGACAGGGGGCAACAGATACGCAGTATTTT.

CDR3 sequence reads: CASSEQGEYGYTF. For the CDR3, the DNA is TGTGCCAGCAGTGAGCAGGGGGAATATGGCTACACCTTC. This chain connects TRBV6-1 to TRBJ1-2, with TRBD1 matching over 7 bases. The trim removed 3 bases at V and 5 bases at J, leaving 3 bases unmatched. CDR1 is MNHNS and CDR2 is SASEGT in the germline V gene. The CDR3 contains 13 residues.

This clone was counted between two and nine times. The rearrangement joins TRBV10-1 to TRBJ2-3; D is possibly TRBD1 (5 bases). V was pared by 7 bases and J by 5 bases, with 13 bases between. CDR3 length: 13 residues. CDR1 WNHNN and CDR2 SYGVQD come from the germline V gene (reference sequence). The CDR3 DNA reads as TGCGCCAGCAACGGCAGGGTTGGAGATACGCAGTATTTT. It yields the protein CASNGRVGDTQYF.

V gene TRBV11-3 combines with J gene TRBJ2-5; 7 bases match TRBD2. This CDR3 has 15 amino acids. Trimming removed 0 bases from V and 1 base from J; junction bases left unmatched: 2. Germline V CDR1 and CDR2: SGHNT, YENEEA. The CDR3 DNA reads as TGTGCCAGCAGCTTAGAGGGCGGGAGCCAAGAGACCCAGTACTTC. This encodes CASSLEGGSQETQYF. Based on the CDR3 plus reference TRBV11-3 and TRBJ2-5, the full variable domain is EAGVVQSPRYKIIEKKQPVAFWCNPISGHNTLYWYLQNLGQGPELLIRYENEEAVDDSQLPKDRFSAERLKGVDSTLKIQPAELGDSAVYLCASSLEGGSQETQYFGPGTRLLVL.

The chain is built from TRBV5-1 and TRBJ1-4; 9 bases fit TRBD1. Germline assignment: CDR1 SGHRS and CDR2 YFSETQ. CDR3 size: 14 residues. V lost 2 bases to trimming and J lost 8 bases; unmatched junction nucleotides: 4. For the CDR3, the DNA is TGCGCCAGCAGCTTAGGACAGGGGAGCGAAAAACTGTTTTTT. Translation: CASSLGQGSEKLFF.

The chain uses TRBV7-9 and TRBJ2-7; no clear D. Germline values: CDR1 SEHNR, CDR2 FQNEAQ (reference sequence). Trimming took 5 bases from V and 4 from J, leaving 6 bases between them. CDR3 size: 11 residues. The CDR3 region has the DNA TGTGCCAGCAGCCTCAGTTACGAGCAGTACTTC. It is translated as CASSLSYEQYF.

As concerns this clone: At one of its ends the junction is not consistent with the germline gene, which may arise from a read error. The chain employs TRBV11-2 and TRBJ2-7, with D maybe TRBD2 (5 bases). Germline CDR1 reads SGHAT; CDR2 reads FQNNGV. The CDR3 is 14 residues long. The CDR3 DNA is TGTGCCAGCAGTTTAGACTATTCCAACTACGAGCAGTACTTC. Translated: CASSLDYSNYEQYF.

This clone was counted a single time. The rearrangement links TRBV10-3 to TRBJ1-3; the D gene is possibly TRBD1 (6 bases). The V end was cut by 6 bases, the J end by 4 bases, with 13 bases between. The CDR3 contains 14 residues. The germline V gene encodes CDR1 ENHRY and CDR2 SYGVKD. The CDR3 DNA reads as TGTGCCATCAGCCAGGGGCCGCGGGGAAACACCATATATTTT. This translates into CAISQGPRGNTIYF.

The J gene is TRBJ1-5, the V gene TRBV28, with a weak D call TRBD1 (5 bases). The CDR3 sequence is 16 residues long. Germline V CDR1 and CDR2: MDHEN, SYDVKM. The germline V and J ends were trimmed by 3 bases and 6 bases, with 18 bases remaining between them. The CDR3 spells CASSFGDSGVSQPQHF. The CDR3 region has the DNA TGTGCCAGCAGTTTCGGAGATTCGGGGGTCAGTCAGCCCCAGCATTTT.